Following are 13 T cell receptor beta chains from one sample sequenced in a study of cytomegalovirus exposure and HLA in healthy donors. The repertoire was sequenced with immunoSEQ multiplex PCR; TCRdb's copy has only in-frame clones and lacks some. This table holds under 75,000 clones, approximately 97% found once. Sequenced: PBMCs. Every receptor here comes from a young woman in good health and CMV-seropositive.

This chain links TRBV7-9 with TRBJ2-7, with unresolved D. Germline V gives CDR1 SEHNR, CDR2 FQNEAQ (reference sequence). V shed 1 base and J shed 8 bases, with 9 bases lying between them. This CDR3 is built from 12 residues. Here the CDR3 reads CASSLGPVQQYF. For the CDR3, the DNA is TGTGCCAGCAGCTTAGGCCCGGTCCAGCAGTACTTC.

The V call is TRBV7-2, the J call TRBJ1-2; no clear D. V lost 6 bases to trimming and J lost 8 bases, with 22 bases between them. The germline gives CDR1 SGHTA, CDR2 FQGNSA. This CDR3 is built from 15 residues. CDR3 region: CASRFSSMGGGGYTF. Here the CDR3 DNA reads TGTGCCAGCAGGTTTAGTTCCATGGGCGGCGGGGGCTACACCTTC.

The J gene is TRBJ2-3, the V gene TRBV7-9, with D perhaps matching TRBD2 (6 bases). Germline CDR1 and CDR2: SEHNR and FQNEAQ (reference sequence). V was cut by 1 base and J by 2 bases, with 13 bases left in between. The CDR3 is 16 amino acids. In DNA, the CDR3 is TGTGCCAGCAGCTTAGAGCCGGGAGTGAACACAGATACGCAGTATTTT. This sequence encodes CASSLEPGVNTDTQYF. The full variable domain, rest sourced from reference TRBV7-9 and TRBJ2-3, is DTGVSQNPRHKITKRGQNVTFRCDPISEHNRLYWYRQTLGQGPEFLTYFQNEAQLEKSRLLSDRFSAERPKGSFSTLEIQRTEQGDSAMYLCASSLEPGVNTDTQYFGPGTRLTVL.

The chain uses TRBV5-6 and TRBJ1-1, with D maybe TRBD1 (5 bases). This CDR3 comprises 15 residues. V lost 4 bases to trimming and J lost 0 bases, with 13 bases between them. Germline V gene lookup returns CDR1 SGHDT and CDR2 YYEEEE. The CDR3 reads CASSPGGTMNTEAFF. CDR3 bases: TGTGCCAGCAGCCCGGGGGGAACTATGAACACTGAAGCTTTCTTT.

This chain links TRBV28 with TRBJ2-5; weak D call: TRBD2 (5 bases). The germline V gene has CDR1 MDHEN and CDR2 SYDVKM. V gave up 0 bases and J gave up 2 bases, with 10 bases separating them. The CDR3 totals 15 residues. DNA for the CDR3: TGTGCCAGCAGTTTATGGGAGGAGCAGCAAGAGACCCAGTACTTC. Protein product: CASSLWEEQQETQYF.

The chain has TRBV6-1 and TRBJ1-2, with TRBD1 matching over 12 bases. CDR3 size: 15 residues. Germline V lookup: CDR1 MNHNS, CDR2 SASEGT. The V and J ends lost 5 bases and 7 bases, in that order; junction bases with no gene match: 8. This chain's CDR3 is CASSPRGQGAGGYTF. The CDR3 nucleotides are TGTGCCAGCAGTCCACGGGGACAGGGGGCCGGTGGCTACACCTTC.

The chain carries TRBV4-2 and TRBJ2-7; 9 bases line up with TRBD2. Germline trimming cut 2 bases from V and 1 base from J; bases unmatched to any gene: 0. CDR1 LGHNA and CDR2 YNFKEQ come from the germline V gene. There are 14 residues in the CDR3. CDR3 DNA: TGTGCCAGCAGCCAACTAGCGGGATCCTACGAGCAGTACTTC. Residues: CASSQLAGSYEQYF.

The rearrangement uses TRBV9 and TRBJ2-7; 7 nucleotides align to TRBD1. After removal of 0 bases from V and 3 bases from J, the junction contained 0 bases not matched to a gene. Per germline, CDR1 SGDLS and CDR2 YYNGEE. The CDR3 has 13 amino acids. The DNA of the CDR3 is TGTGCCAGCAGCGTAGGGGACAGCTACGAGCAGTACTTC. This translates into CASSVGDSYEQYF.

The V and J genes are TRBV5-4 and TRBJ2-7; D may be TRBD2 (6 bases). The CDR3 runs 13 residues. V dropped 2 bases and J dropped 2 bases, with 8 bases sitting between them. From germline, CDR1 is SGHNT and CDR2 YYREEE (reference sequence). The CDR3 DNA is TGTGCCAGCAGCTTCGGGAGAACCTACGAGCAGTACTTC. Amino acid sequence: CASSFGRTYEQYF.

The chain combines TRBV10-2 with TRBJ2-3; a possible D gene is TRBD2 (6 bases). The CDR3 covers 15 residues. Trimming cost V 4 bases and J 2 bases, with 13 bases left between them. CDR1 WSHSY and CDR2 SAAADI come from the germline V gene. CDR3 in amino acids: CASSGDSGSTDTQYF. The CDR3 bases are TGCGCCAGCAGTGGCGATAGCGGATCCACAGATACGCAGTATTTT.

On this clone: The germline gene is not matched at one end of the junction; a read error may be the cause. The CDR3 DNA reads TGTGCCAGCAGCTTAGCACTTGCGAAGCCGAACGCCGGGGAGCTGTTTTTT. Residues: CASSLALAKPNAGELFF. The genes are TRBV7-9 and TRBJ2-2; no clear D gene. CDR1 is SEHNR, CDR2 FQNEAQ, per germline (reference sequence). The CDR3 totals 17 residues.

The chain has TRBV10-3 and TRBJ2-2; 12 bases are shared with TRBD2. Germline V lookup: CDR1 ENHRY, CDR2 SYGVKD. After removal of 5 bases from V and 6 bases from J, the junction contained 7 bases not matched to a gene. The CDR3 is 16 amino acids. The CDR3 nucleotides are TGTGCCATCAGTAAGGCTAGCGGGAGGGCCTCCGGGGAGCTGTTTTTT. Its translation: CAISKASGRASGELFF.

This rearrangement joins TRBV7-3 to TRBJ1-3; D is ambiguous. V lost 3 bases to trimming and J lost 7 bases, with 4 bases between them. Germline lookup yields CDR1 SGHTA and CDR2 FQGTGA. This CDR3 spans 11 amino acids. The CDR3: CASSFPNTIYF. Written as DNA, the CDR3 is TGTGCCAGCAGCTTCCCGAACACCATATATTTT.